A single sample is the source of the 14 T cell receptor beta chains below, sequenced in a study of blood T cell repertoires in COVID-19. The repertoire was sequenced with immunoSEQ multiplex PCR; TCRdb's copy has only in-frame clones and lacks some. The sample holds fewer than 350,000 clones, more than 70% seen once. Sequenced sample: PBMCs or T cells enriched from blood (not recorded which). These receptors were obtained from a young woman who had been exposed to COVID-19.

V usage is TRBV7-3 and J usage is TRBJ1-3, with 8 bases identical to TRBD1. Germline lookup yields CDR1 SGHTA and CDR2 FQGTGA. The V gene end was trimmed by 0 bases and the J gene end by 12 bases; junction bases not matched to a gene: 1. The CDR3 sequence is 12 residues long. CDR3 nucleotide sequence: TGTGCCAGCAGCTTAACGGGACAGGTCATATATTTT. Protein: CASSLTGQVIYF.

The V and J genes are TRBV11-2 and TRBJ1-6, with D maybe TRBD1 (5 bases). The germline V gene encodes CDR1 SGHAT and CDR2 FQNNGV. The CDR3 sequence is 15 residues long. V was shortened by 7 bases and J by 10 bases, with 20 bases between the two germline ends. CDR3: CASTAPGLSASPLHF. The CDR3 DNA reads as TGTGCCAGCACCGCACCGGGACTCTCTGCCTCACCCCTCCACTTT.

This sequence joins TRBV6-5 and TRBJ1-3, with D uncertain. This CDR3 region has 13 residues. Trimming cost V 10 bases and J 0 bases, with 10 bases left between them. From germline, CDR1 is MNHEY and CDR2 SVGAGI. In DNA form, the CDR3 reads TGTGCCACCGGGTTGAACTCTGGAAACACCATATATTTT. It yields the protein CATGLNSGNTIYF.

The J gene is TRBJ2-2, the V gene TRBV2; the match to TRBD1 covers 7 bases. V lost 7 bases, J lost 4 bases, and 6 bases stayed unmatched. The germline V gene encodes CDR1 SNHLY and CDR2 FYNNEI. This CDR3 is 14 amino acids long. The CDR3 loop is CASTGQGVTGELFF. The CDR3 DNA sequence: TGTGCCAGCACAGGGCAGGGGGTCACCGGGGAGCTGTTTTTT.

The genes are TRBV29-1 and TRBJ1-2; a possible D gene is TRBD1 (6 bases). The CDR3 has 12 amino acids. CDR1 and CDR2 from the germline V gene are SQVTM and ANQGSEA. V was trimmed by 2 bases and J by 8 bases, leaving 12 bases between them. The CDR3 coding sequence is TGCAGCGTTGAACTGGGGGCGCGGGGCTACACCTTC. Protein: CSVELGARGYTF.

V gene TRBV19 combines with J gene TRBJ2-1; the match to TRBD2 covers 13 bases. Trimming removed 5 bases from V and 8 bases from J; junction bases left unmatched: 9. CDR1 is LNHDA and CDR2 is SQIVND in the germline V gene (reference sequence). This CDR3 spans 16 amino acids. The DNA for the CDR3 is TGTGCCAGTAGTCTCAGGACTAGCGGGAGTATATATGAGCAGTTCTTC. Its protein product is CASSLRTSGSIYEQFF. The whole variable domain, filled in from reference TRBV19 and TRBJ2-1, reads DGGITQSPKYLFRKEGQNVTLSCEQNLNHDAMYWYRQDPGQGLRLIYYSQIVNDFQKGDIAEGYSVSREKKESFPLTVTSAQKNPTAFYLCASSLRTSGSIYEQFFGPGTRLTVL.

The chain combines TRBV6-5 with TRBJ2-1, with 8 bases lining up with TRBD1. The CDR3 runs to 14 residues. Germline CDR1 MNHEY, CDR2 SVGAGI. V was pared by 4 bases and J by 7 bases, with 6 bases of the junction left unmatched. CDR3 coding DNA: TGTGCCAGCAGTTCACGACAGGGGAGGAATGAGCAGTTCTTC. Its protein is CASSSRQGRNEQFF.

The rearrangement joins TRBV7-8 to TRBJ1-5, with D possibly being TRBD1 (6 bases). The CDR3 loop spans 16 amino acids. Germline V gene lookup returns CDR1 SGHVS and CDR2 FQNEAQ. The V gene lost 6 bases and the J gene lost 5 bases, with 20 bases spanning the gap. The CDR3: CASSLSQGSYDQPQHF. CDR3 coding DNA: TGTGCCAGCAGTTTATCCCAGGGGTCGTACGATCAGCCCCAGCATTTT. The full variable domain, its missing parts supplied by reference TRBV7-8 and TRBJ1-5, is GAGVSQSPRYKVAKRGQDVALRCDPISGHVSLFWYQQALGQGPEFLTYFQNEAQLDKSGLPSDRFFAERPEGSVSTLKIQRTQQEDSAVYLCASSLSQGSYDQPQHFGDGTRLSIL.

The chain recombines TRBV19 with TRBJ1-5; 8 nucleotides match TRBD1. Per germline, CDR1 LNHDA and CDR2 SQIVND (reference sequence). This CDR3 is 16 amino acids long. J was trimmed by 7 bases and V by 4 bases; bases with no gene match: 12. The CDR3 coding sequence is TGTGCCAGTAGTACCAGATTGACAGGGGAGGGACAGCCCCAGCATTTT. It yields the protein CASSTRLTGEGQPQHF.

The chain recombines TRBV7-3 with TRBJ2-2, with 9 bases aligning to TRBD2. The V gene's germline CDR1 is SGHTA and CDR2 FQGTGA. The length of the CDR3 is 17 residues. J was trimmed by 1 base and V by 3 bases; bases with no gene match: 6. CDR3 in amino acids: CASSFPAGGRNTGELFF. CDR3 DNA sequence: TGTGCCAGCAGCTTCCCAGCGGGAGGTCGGAACACCGGGGAGCTGTTTTTT.

This chain uses TRBV2 with TRBJ1-1; 9 bases map to TRBD1. The germline gives CDR1 SNHLY, CDR2 FYNNEI. J gave up 5 bases and V 9 bases, and 7 bases lay outside the gene matches. The CDR3 runs 13 residues. CDR3 nucleotides: TGTGCCAGTCACTTGGACAGGGGAACTGAAGCTTTCTTT. It is translated as CASHLDRGTEAFF.

This chain links TRBV19 with TRBJ2-1; TRBD2 aligns across 12 bases. Trimming cost V 10 bases and J 7 bases; bases outside gene matches: 8. Germline CDR1 reads LNHDA; CDR2 reads SQIVND (reference sequence). This CDR3 spans 14 amino acids. The CDR3 sequence: CATGLAGTRNEQFF. CDR3 DNA: TGTGCCACCGGACTAGCGGGAACTAGGAATGAGCAGTTCTTC.

The V and J genes are TRBV10-1 and TRBJ1-2; possible D gene TRBD1, 5 bases. Trimming cost V 4 bases and J 5 bases, with 11 bases left between them. Germline CDR1 WNHNN, CDR2 SYGVQD (reference sequence). This CDR3 is built from 13 residues. CDR3 nucleotides: TGCGCCAGCAGTGGACAGCTCCCTTATGGCTACACCTTC. This encodes CASSGQLPYGYTF.

The V gene is TRBV7-9, the J gene TRBJ2-1; possibly TRBD2 for D (6 bases). Trimming removed 5 bases from V and 2 bases from J, with 10 bases in between. CDR3 length: 14 residues. CDR1 and CDR2 (germline): SEHNR, FQNEAQ (reference sequence). The CDR3 sequence is CASSPRLAYNEQFF. CDR3 DNA sequence: TGTGCCAGCAGCCCCCGACTAGCCTACAATGAGCAGTTCTTC.